This entry concerns a single T cell receptor (beta chain). This clonotype has ten or more counts. Its antigen is currently not known. One base away there is no much larger clone; base qualities are not given. This entry belongs to a study of early T cells in non-severe SARS-CoV-2 infection (dated by TCRdb to about 2021). In the study overall: Because TCR sequencing relied on bulk RNA taken from unsorted whole blood, pairing of alpha and beta chains was not possible. On the study overall, not on this receptor specifically: Matching against VDJdb was skewed toward anti-spike CD8 responses, likely underestimated virus-specific expansions, and missed private and CD4 specificities.

This was a case-control study nested in a cohort of healthcare workers in London, UK, who had nasopharyngeal swab PCR tests and blood samples taken every week. Healthcare workers were recruited during the week of the UK lockdown, between 23 and 31 March 2020, and followed weekly for up to roughly 15 weeks. Libraries were made using 5' RACE. TCRdb shows the sequencer as NextSeq 500. Unique molecular identifiers were attached to individual cDNA molecules in the TCR library protocol so that sequencing error and PCR bias could be corrected. Sequencing covered both TCR alpha and beta chains, and within each sample the abundances of alpha and beta sequences were tightly co-correlated. The authors' analysis ran thus. V gene, J gene and CDR3 annotation of TCR sequences was performed with Decombinator V4. TCRs were defined as expanded if a significant change between any two time points was detected under a Poisson model with p below 0.0001. TCR abundances were normalised to the total number of TCRs sequenced per sample and were expressed as counts per million. MAIT TCRs were defined by TRAV1-2 paired with TRAJ12, TRAJ20 or TRAJ33, and iNKT TCRs by TRAV10 paired with TRAJ18. A search of VDJdb, accessed on 1 November 2021, was run for TCRs annotated to CMV, EBV and SARS-CoV-2, with TCRs annotated for multiple antigens excluded. TCRdb reran the public reads through fastp at Q25 and MiXCR, keeping productive beta chains. Each CDR3 protein gets just one entry, which takes the most common genes and DNA from the rows behind it. For this entry, the V and J calls and clone size follow TCRdb and not the study's own pipeline. For this sample there are about 80,000 distinct CDR3 sequences; 13% to 15% appear just once. The top ten hold approximately 11% of the sample.

Based on the germline V gene (reference sequence), the CDR1 and CDR2 sequences are PRHDT and FYEKMQ. Spanning cysteine to phenylalanine, the CDR3 consists of 14 amino acids. The CDR3 DNA has 42 bases and is translated from base 1. Deletion took 0 bases off V and 6 bases off J, with a span of 11 bases between the germline ends. The receptor was derived from an adult who was a healthcare worker with PCR-confirmed SARS-CoV-2 infection or an uninfected control (not recorded which). In this chain, TRBV13 is recombined with TRBJ2-5; the D gene is not confidently resolved. Material for sequencing was whole blood. The CDR3 region reads CASSLGQFPQTQYF. The sequence in DNA is TGTGCCAGCAGCTTAGGACAGTTCCCCCAGACCCAGTACTTC.